This TCR beta chain was recovered during a study of T cell responses to AZD1222 COVID-19 vaccine. Points from the study as a whole: Mapped onto spike, vaccine-associated CD4 TCRs spanned it and were dominant at 160-218 and 743-854. Seropositive at baseline were only a handful of AZD1222 recipients. Females outnumbered males among donors, who were mostly white British; clonal diversity was possibly underestimated.

Regarding this clone: The antigen remains undetermined.

Germline V gene data show CDR1 as MNHEY and CDR2 as SVGAGI. The CDR3 covers 14 residues. Trimming pared 7 bases from V and 2 bases from J, leaving 15 bases between. The assay was immunoSEQ multiplex PCR, and TCRdb's table has in-frame clones only and misses some. The data show around 160,000 clones, 70% to 90% seen once. The sequence was collected from an adult in good health. The specimen comprised peripheral blood, sampled on day 0 of AZD1222 vaccination. The J gene is TRBJ2-7, the V gene TRBV6-5; the D is unclear. The CDR3 DNA sequence: TGTGCCAGCACCCTCGACCCAGGAACCTACGAGCAGTACTTC. Its translation is CASTLDPGTYEQYF.